A selection of T cell receptor beta chains follows, all from one sample in a study of shared T cell receptors in the human thymus. Using immunoSEQ multiplex PCR, the repertoire was profiled, and TCRdb retains in-frame clones only, with some absent. The table lists approximately 760,000 clones, over 75% of them singletons. These data also formed part of another study, on human thymus T cells.

Sequencing input: thymocytes. These receptor sequences come from a girl under three years old with a congenital heart defect. Each CDR3 is given with its conserved first and last residue. Each record gives: J gene, clone size, V gene, D gene, CDR3 protein, CDR3 DNA. The D gene is left open where the match is weak. Not every row has a clone size; where given, it reads once, few, many or a size class.

TRBJ1-2 | - | TRBV5-1 | TRBD1 | CASSLFGYGVGQGEGLYGYTF | TGCGCCAGCAGCTTGTTCGGGTACGGTGTGGGACAGGGTGAAGGGCTCTACGGCTACACCTTC
TRBJ2-7 | - | TRBV5-6 | - | CASSLLNDPGEFSSYEQYF | TGTGCCAGCAGCTTGTTGAACGATCCGGGGGAATTTTCCTCCTACGAGCAGTACTTC
TRBJ1-1 | - | TRBV30 | TRBD1 | CAWSVSGEGYTSQSGQGNTEAFF | TGTGCCTGGAGTGTATCGGGGGAAGGGTACACCTCCCAGTCGGGACAGGGGAACACTGAAGCTTTCTTT
TRBJ2-1 | - | TRBV29-1 | - | CSVSASVSSYNVRFF | TGCAGCGTTTCGGCGAGCGTAAGCTCCTACAATGTTAGGTTCTTC
TRBJ2-3 | once | TRBV4-1 | - | CASSQASIRGATDTQYF | TGCGCCAGCAGCCAAGCTAGCATCAGGGGGGCCACAGATACGCAGTATTTT
TRBJ2-7 | - | TRBV27 | - | CASSTGTPNLYEQYF | TGTGCCAGCAGTACCGGGACTCCAAATCTCTACGAGCAGTACTTC
TRBJ2-1 | - | TRBV5-6 | TRBD1 | CASSFTPGQGVNEQFF | TGTGCCAGCAGTTTCACCCCGGGACAGGGGGTAAATGAGCAGTTCTTC
TRBJ2-1 | - | TRBV6-1 | TRBD2 | CASSEAGGGVNEQFF | TGTGCCAGCAGTGAAGCTGGCGGGGGGGTCAATGAGCAGTTCTTC
TRBJ2-4 | - | TRBV5-1 | - | CASSLAGRTGRVAKNIQYF | TGCGCCAGCAGCTTGGCCGGACGCACAGGGCGGGTAGCCAAAAACATTCAGTACTTC
TRBJ2-7 | few | TRBV5-6 | TRBD1 | CASSLETGNEQYF | TGTGCCAGCAGCTTAGAGACAGGGAACGAGCAGTACTTC
TRBJ2-1 | - | TRBV9 | - | CASSVVPRVGGPYNEQFF | TGTGCCAGCAGCGTAGTACCCAGGGTGGGAGGCCCGTACAATGAGCAGTTCTTC
TRBJ2-2 | - | TRBV12-5 | - | CASGFRWGGHTGELFF | TGTGCTAGTGGTTTCCGGTGGGGGGGCCACACCGGGGAGCTGTTTTTT
TRBJ1-2 | - | TRBV19 | TRBD1 | CASSISRTGAVFGYTF | TGTGCCAGTAGTATATCCCGGACAGGGGCGGTTTTCGGCTACACCTTC
TRBJ2-6 | - | TRBV27 | TRBD2 | CASKQLAESSGANVLTF | TGTGCCAGCAAACAGCTAGCGGAAAGCTCTGGGGCCAACGTCCTGACTTTC
TRBJ1-2 | once | TRBV5-8 | TRBD1 | CASNRTGGSIHYGYTF | TGTGCCAGCAACCGGACAGGGGGAAGCATCCACTATGGCTACACCTTC
TRBJ2-5 | - | TRBV5-6 | TRBD2 | CASSLGTSGEETQYF | TGTGCCAGCAGCTTGGGGACTAGCGGCGAAGAGACCCAGTACTTC
TRBJ1-1 | - | TRBV7-8 | TRBD1 | CASSTRQGARDTEAFF | TGTGCCAGCAGCACAAGACAGGGGGCGAGGGACACTGAAGCTTTCTTT
TRBJ2-5 | - | TRBV29-1 | TRBD1 | CSVENFRRSQGRWERETQYF | TGCAGCGTTGAGAACTTTCGGCGATCACAGGGGCGTTGGGAGAGGGAGACCCAGTACTTC
TRBJ2-3 | - | TRBV4-3 | TRBD2 | CASSQGGLAGGRSTDTQYF | TGCGCCAGCAGCCAAGGGGGGCTAGCGGGGGGGAGGAGCACAGATACGCAGTATTTT
TRBJ2-7 | - | TRBV30 | - | CAWATDRTYEQYF | TGTGCCTGGGCGACTGACAGAACCTACGAGCAGTACTTC
TRBJ1-1 | - | TRBV4-3 | TRBD1 | CASSQVPGQVEAFF | TGCGCCAGCAGCCAAGTCCCCGGACAGGTTGAAGCTTTCTTT
TRBJ2-7 | - | TRBV5-1 | TRBD2 | CASSLGGLAGGSYEQYF | TGCGCCAGCAGCTTAGGGGGACTAGCGGGGGGGTCCTACGAGCAGTACTTC
TRBJ2-7 | - | TRBV6-6 | TRBD1 | CASSYYTGASSYEQYF | TGTGCCAGCAGTTACTACACAGGGGCTAGCTCCTACGAGCAGTACTTC
TRBJ1-2 | - | TRBV10-3 | TRBD1 | CAISQGTGAGYGYTF | TGTGCCATCAGTCAAGGGACAGGTGCAGGGTATGGCTACACCTTC
TRBJ2-3 | - | TRBV4-1 | - | CASSQEVVSGLGGDTQYF | TGCGCCAGCAGCCAAGAAGTCGTTTCGGGGTTGGGAGGAGATACGCAGTATTTT
TRBJ2-3 | - | TRBV18 | TRBD2 | CASSRTSGYTDTQYF | TGTGCCAGCTCCCGCACTAGCGGGTACACAGATACGCAGTATTTT
TRBJ1-2 | - | TRBV6-1 | - | CAANQQGSYGYTF | TGTGCCGCCAACCAACAGGGCTCCTATGGCTACACCTTC
TRBJ2-1 | - | TRBV27 | TRBD1 | CASSFTGGEAEQFF | TGTGCCAGCAGCTTCACAGGGGGCGAGGCTGAGCAGTTCTTC
TRBJ2-3 | - | TRBV5-1 | TRBD2 | CASSFLVGGVTQYF | TGCGCCAGCAGCTTTTTAGTGGGGGGGGTAACGCAGTATTTT
TRBJ2-5 | - | TRBV28 | TRBD1 | CASSSPLSTGGSVVGETQYF | TGTGCCAGCAGTTCCCCACTCTCGACAGGGGGAAGCGTAGTAGGAGAGACCCAGTACTTC
TRBJ1-2 | - | TRBV9 | - | CASSPSGAGAVVHYGYTF | TGTGCCAGCAGCCCGAGTGGCGCGGGGGCTGTAGTCCACTATGGCTACACCTTC
TRBJ1-5 | once | TRBV19 | - | CASSIGQGLAQPQHF | TGTGCCAGTAGTATTGGGCAGGGATTGGCTCAGCCCCAGCATTTT
TRBJ1-3 | - | TRBV2 | - | CLCGRNSLRGNTIYF | TGTCTCTGCGGGCGGAACTCGCTGAGGGGAAACACCATATATTTT
TRBJ1-1 | - | TRBV5-1 | - | CASSTRPGVLSNTEAFF | TGCGCCAGCAGCACAAGACCAGGGGTCTTGTCGAACACTGAAGCTTTCTTT
TRBJ2-5 | once | TRBV6-5 | TRBD1 | CASSYRTGDPETQYF | TGTGCCAGCAGTTACCGGACAGGGGATCCAGAGACCCAGTACTTC
TRBJ1-1 | - | TRBV6-1 | - | CASSESRGPNTEAFF | TGTGCCAGCAGTGAATCTCGGGGTCCGAACACTGAAGCTTTCTTT
TRBJ1-2 | - | TRBV2 | - | CASRPRGDYGYTF | TGTGCCAGCAGACCCAGGGGTGACTATGGCTACACCTTC
TRBJ1-1 | - | TRBV5-1 | - | CASSLRSGENTEAFF | TGCGCCAGCAGCTTACGATCGGGTGAGAACACTGAAGCTTTCTTT
TRBJ2-2 | once | TRBV7-2 | - | CASSLGGQGWSGELFF | TGTGCCAGCAGCCTGGGGGGGCAGGGATGGAGCGGGGAGCTGTTTTTT
TRBJ2-7 | few | TRBV7-2 | TRBD1 | CASSQKGQGIYEQYF | TGTGCCAGCAGCCAGAAGGGACAGGGCATATACGAGCAGTACTTC
TRBJ2-3 | once | TRBV5-4 | - | CASSLRGSFSTDTQYF | TGTGCCAGCAGCTTGAGGGGGTCGTTTAGCACAGATACGCAGTATTTT
TRBJ1-1 | once | TRBV6-4 | TRBD1 | CASSVGYRGNTEAFF | TGTGCCAGCAGTGTCGGGTACAGGGGAAACACTGAAGCTTTCTTT
TRBJ1-1 | - | TRBV11-2 | - | CASSLVEGMNTEAFF | TGTGCCAGCAGCTTAGTGGAGGGCATGAACACTGAAGCTTTCTTT
TRBJ1-5 | - | TRBV6-1 | - | CASSDVRGRVQPQHF | TGTGCCAGCAGTGACGTAAGGGGTAGGGTTCAGCCCCAGCATTTT
TRBJ1-1 | - | TRBV19 | - | CASRLTMNTEAFF | TGTGCCAGTAGGCTCACTATGAACACTGAAGCTTTCTTT
TRBJ2-3 | - | TRBV5-4 | - | CASSYDGTSTDTQYF | TGTGCCAGCAGCTACGACGGGACAAGCACAGATACGCAGTATTTT
TRBJ2-7 | - | TRBV27 | TRBD1 | CASSRQGGFYEQYF | TGTGCCAGCAGTAGACAGGGGGGGTTCTACGAGCAGTACTTC
TRBJ2-2 | - | TRBV30 | TRBD1 | CAWTQKTGGAGELFF | TGTGCCTGGACCCAAAAGACAGGGGGGGCCGGGGAGCTGTTTTTT
TRBJ1-2 | - | TRBV5-1 | - | CASSLGGGRAGLTTENYGYTF | TGCGCCAGCAGCTTGGGGGGTGGCAGGGCAGGCCTCACAACGGAAAACTATGGCTACACCTTC
TRBJ2-1 | - | TRBV29-1 | TRBD2 | CSVEEGSGGVIHNEQFF | TGCAGCGTTGAAGAGGGTAGCGGGGGGGTGATTCACAATGAGCAGTTCTTC
TRBJ2-7 | - | TRBV6-5 | TRBD1 | CASKTGIPYEQYF | TGTGCCAGCAAGACAGGGATTCCCTACGAGCAGTACTTC
TRBJ1-6 | - | TRBV15 | TRBD1 | CATSKGTEHSPLHF | TGTGCCACCAGCAAGGGGACAGAACATTCACCCCTCCACTTT
TRBJ2-3 | - | TRBV7-3 | - | CASSVGALVTDTQYF | TGTGCCAGCAGCGTGGGGGCACTCGTCACAGATACGCAGTATTTT
TRBJ2-5 | - | TRBV2 | TRBD2 | CASSYSGGGWETQYF | TGTGCCAGCAGTTATAGCGGGGGCGGGTGGGAGACCCAGTACTTC
TRBJ1-5 | - | TRBV19 | - | CASSTRDTKQPQHF | TGTGCCAGTAGTACAAGGGACACCAAGCAGCCCCAGCATTTT